This TCR beta chain is from a study of metastatic and nonmetastatic thyroid tumors. Study in general: Peripheral blood and tumor or nodule samples from malignant and benign thyroid patients were compared.

In the original processing: It was from CDR3 differences across clinicopathological groups that a distant-metastasis classifier for papillary thyroid cancer was built. TCRdb re-called the PCR reads via MiXCR. These V and J calls derive from TCRdb rather than the authors' analysis. The data hold roughly 14,000 clones, with roughly 29% observed a single time. Germline assignment: CDR1 WSHSY and CDR2 SAAADI. There are 14 residues in the CDR3. V lost 0 bases, J lost 2 bases, and 8 bases lay in between. All patients were untreated before thyroid surgery. This receptor was taken from a male donor with papillary thyroid cancer or a benign thyroid nodule (not recorded which). Some clones in this sample may be carry-over from other donors' samples. Sequencing was performed on tumor tissue. The V gene is TRBV10-2, the J gene TRBJ2-7, with D uncertain. The CDR3 DNA reads as TGCGCCAGCAGTGAGTCCCCCCACACCTACGAGCAGTACTTC. Translation gives CASSESPHTYEQYF.